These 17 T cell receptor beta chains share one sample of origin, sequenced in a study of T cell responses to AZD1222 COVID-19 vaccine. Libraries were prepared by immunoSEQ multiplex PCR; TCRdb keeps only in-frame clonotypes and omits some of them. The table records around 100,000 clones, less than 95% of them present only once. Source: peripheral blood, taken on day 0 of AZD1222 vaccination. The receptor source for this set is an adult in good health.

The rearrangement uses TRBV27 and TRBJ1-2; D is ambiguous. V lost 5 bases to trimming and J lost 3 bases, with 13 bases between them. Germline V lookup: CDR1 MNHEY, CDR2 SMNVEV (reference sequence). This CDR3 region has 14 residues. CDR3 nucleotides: TGTGCCAGCAGTCCGACGCGGCTGGACTATGGCTACACCTTC. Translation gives CASSPTRLDYGYTF.

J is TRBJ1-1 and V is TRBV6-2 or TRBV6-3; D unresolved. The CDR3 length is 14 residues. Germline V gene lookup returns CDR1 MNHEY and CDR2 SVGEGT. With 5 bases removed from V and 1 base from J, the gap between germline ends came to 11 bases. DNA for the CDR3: TGTGCCAGCAGTCCGTGGGTGCAGAACACTGAAGCTTTCTTT. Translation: CASSPWVQNTEAFF.

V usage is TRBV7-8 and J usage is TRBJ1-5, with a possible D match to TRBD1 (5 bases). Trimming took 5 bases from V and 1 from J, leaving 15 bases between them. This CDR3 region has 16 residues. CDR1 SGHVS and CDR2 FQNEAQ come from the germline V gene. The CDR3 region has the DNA TGTGCCAGCAGCCCTATGGGAGGGGCAAGCAATCAGCCCCAGCATTTT. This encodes CASSPMGGASNQPQHF.

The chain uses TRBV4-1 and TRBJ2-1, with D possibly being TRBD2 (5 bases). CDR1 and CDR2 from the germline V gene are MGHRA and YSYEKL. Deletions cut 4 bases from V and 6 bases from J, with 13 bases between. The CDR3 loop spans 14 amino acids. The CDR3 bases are TGCGCCAGCAGCCCCCCGGGAACCGCCAATGAGCAGTTCTTC. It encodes CASSPPGTANEQFF.

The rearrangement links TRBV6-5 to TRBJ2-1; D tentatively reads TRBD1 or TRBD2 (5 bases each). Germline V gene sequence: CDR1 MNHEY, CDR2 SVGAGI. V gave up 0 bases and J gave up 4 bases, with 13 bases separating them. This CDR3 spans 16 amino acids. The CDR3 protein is CASSYSAGTRYNEQFF. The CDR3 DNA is TGTGCCAGCAGTTACTCAGCAGGGACCCGATACAATGAGCAGTTCTTC.

The CDR3 sequence is CASSLGTGRLSEAFF. DNA of the CDR3: TGTGCCAGCAGCTTAGGGACAGGCCGTTTATCTGAAGCTTTCTTT. The rearrangement links TRBV7-8 to TRBJ1-1; TRBD1 aligns across 7 bases. The ends lost 1 base at V and 6 bases at J; junction bases unmatched: 8. Looked up from germline, CDR1 is SGHVS and CDR2 is FQNEAQ. The CDR3 is 15 amino acids.

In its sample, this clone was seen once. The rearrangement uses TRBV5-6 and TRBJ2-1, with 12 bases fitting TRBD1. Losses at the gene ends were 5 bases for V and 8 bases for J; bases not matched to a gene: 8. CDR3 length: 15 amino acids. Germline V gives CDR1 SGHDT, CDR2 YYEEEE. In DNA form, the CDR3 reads TGTGCCAGCAGTCGGGGACAGGGGGCTTTCGATGAGCAGTTCTTC. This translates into CASSRGQGAFDEQFF.

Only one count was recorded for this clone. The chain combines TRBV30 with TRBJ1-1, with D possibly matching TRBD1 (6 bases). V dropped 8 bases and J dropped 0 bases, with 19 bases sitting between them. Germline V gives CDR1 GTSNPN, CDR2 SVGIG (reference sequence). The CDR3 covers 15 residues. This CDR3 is CAGCLGGPLNTEAFF. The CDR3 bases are TGTGCCGGTTGTTTAGGGGGACCGCTGAACACTGAAGCTTTCTTT. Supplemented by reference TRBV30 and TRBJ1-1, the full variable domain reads SQTIHQWPATLVQPVGSPLSLECTVEGTSNPNLYWYRQAAGRGLQLLFYSVGIGQISSEVPQNLSASRPQDRQFILSSKKLLLSDSGFYLCAGCLGGPLNTEAFFGQGTRLTVV.

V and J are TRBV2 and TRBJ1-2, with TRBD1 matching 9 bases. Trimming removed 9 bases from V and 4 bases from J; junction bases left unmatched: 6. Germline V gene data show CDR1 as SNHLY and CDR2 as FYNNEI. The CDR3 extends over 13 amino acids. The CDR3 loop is CASLPGQGYGYTF. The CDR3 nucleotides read TGTGCCAGTCTCCCGGGACAGGGCTATGGCTACACCTTC.

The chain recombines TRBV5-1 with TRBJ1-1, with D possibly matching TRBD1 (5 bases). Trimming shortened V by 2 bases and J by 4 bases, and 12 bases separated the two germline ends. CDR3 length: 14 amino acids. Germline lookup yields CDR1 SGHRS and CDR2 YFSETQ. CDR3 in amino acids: CASSFGTDSTEAFF. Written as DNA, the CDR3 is TGCGCCAGCAGCTTCGGGACGGATAGCACTGAAGCTTTCTTT.

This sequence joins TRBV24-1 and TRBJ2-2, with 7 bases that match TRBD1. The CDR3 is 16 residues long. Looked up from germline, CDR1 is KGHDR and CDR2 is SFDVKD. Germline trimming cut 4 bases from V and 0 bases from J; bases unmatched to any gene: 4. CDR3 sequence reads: CATSDRDSPNTGELFF. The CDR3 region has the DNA TGTGCCACCAGTGACCGGGACAGTCCGAACACCGGGGAGCTGTTTTTT.

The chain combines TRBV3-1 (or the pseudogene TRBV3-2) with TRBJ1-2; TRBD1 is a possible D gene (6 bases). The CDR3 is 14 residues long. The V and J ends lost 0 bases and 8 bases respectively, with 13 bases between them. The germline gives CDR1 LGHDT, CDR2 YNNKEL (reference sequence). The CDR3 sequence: CASSQDHGGGGYTF. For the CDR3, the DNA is TGTGCCAGCAGCCAAGATCATGGGGGCGGCGGCTACACCTTC.

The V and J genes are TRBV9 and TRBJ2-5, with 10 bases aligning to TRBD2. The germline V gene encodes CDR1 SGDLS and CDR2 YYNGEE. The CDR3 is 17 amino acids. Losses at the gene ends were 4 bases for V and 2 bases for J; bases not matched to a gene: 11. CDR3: CASSPGTSGDLQETQYF. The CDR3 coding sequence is TGTGCCAGCAGCCCAGGAACTAGCGGGGACCTTCAAGAGACCCAGTACTTC.

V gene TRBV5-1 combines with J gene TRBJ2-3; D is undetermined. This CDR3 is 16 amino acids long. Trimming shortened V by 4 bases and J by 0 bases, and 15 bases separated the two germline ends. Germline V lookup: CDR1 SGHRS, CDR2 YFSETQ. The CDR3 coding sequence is TGCGCCAGCAGCGATAGACTCATCCCTAGCACAGATACGCAGTATTTT. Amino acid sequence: CASSDRLIPSTDTQYF.

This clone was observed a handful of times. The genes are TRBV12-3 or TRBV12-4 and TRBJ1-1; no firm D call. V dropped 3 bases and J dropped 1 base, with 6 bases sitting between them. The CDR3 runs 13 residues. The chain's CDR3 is CASSLVWNTEAFF. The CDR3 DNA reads TGTGCCAGCAGTTTGGTGTGGAACACTGAAGCTTTCTTT.

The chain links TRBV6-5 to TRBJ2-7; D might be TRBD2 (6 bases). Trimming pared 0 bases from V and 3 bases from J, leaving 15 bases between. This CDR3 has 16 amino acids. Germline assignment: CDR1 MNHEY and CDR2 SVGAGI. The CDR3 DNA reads TGTGCCAGCAGTTACTCCCGGGACTCTCCTAGCTACGAGCAGTACTTC. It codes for CASSYSRDSPSYEQYF.

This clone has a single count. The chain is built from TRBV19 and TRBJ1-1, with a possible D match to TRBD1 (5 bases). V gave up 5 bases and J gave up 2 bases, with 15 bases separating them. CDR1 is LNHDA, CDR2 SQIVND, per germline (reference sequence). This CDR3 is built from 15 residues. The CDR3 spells CASSLLGTENTEAFF. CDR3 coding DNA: TGTGCCAGTAGTCTCCTAGGGACGGAAAACACTGAAGCTTTCTTT.